This is a list of T cell receptor beta chains from one sample in a study of tumor-infiltrating lymphocytes in primary liver carcinoma. TCRdb re-called the multiplex PCR reads through MiXCR, storing one row per CDR3 protein. The data show tens of thousands of distinct CDR3 sequences, over 60% seen once. Sequencing used liver tumor tissue from sampling region 4. The source is a man aged 35-49 years with primary liver carcinoma and hepatitis B virus infection. The CDR3 runs from the conserved cysteine through the conserved F or W. The D gene is left open where the match is weak. Some rows mark clone size as missing; the rest say once, few, many or name a class of expanded clone.

TRBV7-8	TRBJ2-5	few	15	-	TGTGTCAGCAGCCCCCTCTACAGTACTCAAGAGACCCAATACTTC	CVSSPLYSTQETQYF
TRBV28	TRBJ1-2	-	18	TRBD1	TGTGCCAGCAGCCGACACAACAGCGCGGGGACAGGGGATTATGGCTACACCTTC	CASSRHNSAGTGDYGYTF
TRBV5-1	TRBJ2-1	many	11	-	TGCGCCAGCAGCTTTGAAAATGAGCAGTTCTTC	CASSFENEQFF
TRBV7-8	TRBJ2-7	-	14	-	TGTGCCAGCAGCTTAGGGGCGGACAACTACGAGCAATACTTC	CASSLGADNYEQYF
TRBV28	TRBJ2-2	many	14	TRBD2	TGTGCCAGCGATTTGGGGGGGGACACCGGGGAGCTGTTTTTT	CASDLGGDTGELFF
TRBV29-1	TRBJ2-7	medium-sized	13	-	TGCAGCGCAAGGCGGACAGTCCATGACGAGCAGTACTTC	CSARRTVHDEQYF
TRBV10-3	TRBJ2-1	few	16	-	TGTGCCATCAGTGAGTCGGGCGACCAAGGCGACAATGAGCAGTTCTTC	CAISESGDQGDNEQFF
TRBV7-9	TRBJ2-3	-	17	-	TGTGCCAGCAGCACCACAGTCCGAGACAGTTCCATAGATACGCCGTATTTT	CASSTTVRDSSIDTPYF
TRBV7-9	TRBJ2-3	once	14	-	TGTGCCGGCAGCCAATTACAAGGGGCAGATACGCAGTATTTT	CAGSQLQGADTQYF
TRBV29-1	TRBJ2-2	many	12	TRBD2	TGCAGCTCTTGGGGGGGGACCGGGGAGCTGTTTTTT	CSSWGGTGELFF
TRBV6-1	TRBJ2-4	-	16	-	TGTGCCAGCAGTGAAGCGCGAGCACTAGCCAAAAACATTCATTATTTC	CASSEARALAKNIHYF
TRBV10-2	TRBJ2-7	many	13	-	TGCGCCAGCAGTGAGGACTCAGTAGCCGAGCAGTACTTC	CASSEDSVAEQYF
TRBV5-6	TRBJ2-3	-	23	TRBD2	TGTACCAGCAGCTCCATCCTCTGGACACCTCGCAGCGGGAGGGGTAGGGGCACAGGTACGCAGTATTTT	CTSSSILWTPRSGRGRGTGTQYF
TRBV19	TRBJ2-2	once	14	-	TGTGCCAGTGGGATTGGGGCTGGCTCCGGGGAGCTGTTTTTT	CASGIGAGSGELFF
TRBV24-1	TRBJ2-1	few	15	-	TGTGCCACGGCACGCGGGACAGCCCACTACAATGAGCAGTTCTTC	CATARGTAHYNEQFF
TRBV6-5	TRBJ1-6	many	14	-	TGTGCCAGCAGTTACGGTGGCAGCAATTCACCCCTCCACTTT	CASSYGGSNSPLHF
TRBV28	TRBJ2-7	many	15	TRBD1	TGTGCCAGCAGTCCCCAGGGGGACAGCTTCTACGAGCAGTACTTC	CASSPQGDSFYEQYF
TRBV18	TRBJ2-1	-	14	-	TGTGCCAGTTCACCCGTTTATGCCTACAATGAGCAGTTCTTC	CASSPVYAYNEQFF
TRBV11-2	TRBJ2-7	-	18	TRBD2	TGTGCCAGCAGTTCATCCGTTGGACTAGCGGGAGGGGGGTATGAGCAGTACTTC	CASSSSVGLAGGGYEQYF
TRBV5-4	TRBJ2-1	many	13	-	TGTGCCAGCAGCTTGTTCGAGACTCTTGAGCAGTTCTTC	CASSLFETLEQFF
TRBV28	TRBJ2-7	once	15	-	TGTGACACCGAATGGGGCCCCAGGGCCTCCTACAAGCAGTACTTC	CDTEWGPRASYKQYF
TRBV10-3	TRBJ2-6	-	16	-	TGTGCCACCAGTGATGGGACCCCCTCTGTGGCCAACGTCCTGACTTTC	CATSDGTPSVANVLTF
TRBV11-2	TRBJ2-6	once	18	TRBD1	TGTGCCAGCAGCTTAAGACAGGGGGGCCTCTCTGGGGCCGACGTCATGACTTTC	CASSLRQGGLSGADVMTF
TRBV6-1	TRBJ2-1	-	14	TRBD1	TGTGCCAGCAGTCAAGGGACAGCTAGCAATGAGCAGTTCTTT	CASSQGTASNEQFF
TRBV5-4	TRBJ1-3	many	15	-	TGTGCCAGCAGCTTCTCCGGCCCCGCTGGAAACACCATATATTTT	CASSFSGPAGNTIYF
TRBV7-8	TRBJ1-1	many	16	-	TGTGCCAGCAGCTTACTCGTGGGGGCAAGGGAAACTGAAGCTTTCTTT	CASSLLVGARETEAFF
TRBV6-2/TRBV6-3	TRBJ1-5	many	14	-	TGTGCCAGCAGTTACTCGGGGGGCAATCAGCCCCAGCATTTT	CASSYSGGNQPQHF
TRBV14	TRBJ2-5	-	13	-	TGTGCCAGCAGCCGATTGCGGGCTCAGACCCAGTACTTC	CASSRLRAQTQYF
TRBV4-2	TRBJ1-2	-	15	TRBD1	TGTGCCAGCAGCCAAGATCGTACAGGGGACCATGGCTACACCTTC	CASSQDRTGDHGYTF
TRBV12-3/TRBV12-4	TRBJ2-7	-	15	-	TGTGCCAGCAGGTCACGAGGAGGGCGGAACTACGAGCAGTACTTC	CASRSRGGRNYEQYF
TRBV29-1	TRBJ1-2	-	12	-	TGCAGCGTTTGGAAATGGGAGGCTGGCTACACCTTC	CSVWKWEAGYTF
TRBV11-1	TRBJ2-5	-	19	-	TGTGTCAGCAGCCCGCCCCCGGAGGTCCGGAAGGACTTCCAAGAGGCCCAGTACTTC	CVSSPPPEVRKDFQEAQYF
TRBV6-1	TRBJ2-7	-	15	TRBD2	TGTGCCAGCGTCCTAGTAGCGGGCTGGATCGAGGGGCAGTACTTT	CASVLVAGWIEGQYF
TRBV11-1	TRBJ2-1	few	15	-	TGTGCCAGCAGCTTAAAAACTGTCCTTCACAATGAGCAGCTCTTC	CASSLKTVLHNEQLF
TRBV28	TRBJ2-5	-	15	TRBD2	TGTGCCAGCAGTTCCCCAAATGCGGGAGCAGAGACCCAGTACTTT	CASSSPNAGAETQYF
TRBV25-1	TRBJ1-1	-	15	-	TGTGCCAGCAGTGCAACCGGGGGGTGGAACACTGAAGCTTTCTTT	CASSATGGWNTEAFF
TRBV29-1	TRBJ2-5	many	16	TRBD1	TGCAGCGTTGGGGGGGAATGGGACAGGGGAGAAGAGACCCAGTACTTC	CSVGGEWDRGEETQYF
TRBV29-1	TRBJ2-3	-	14	TRBD1	TGCAGCGTTGCTGGGACAGGGGTTGCAGATACGCGGTATTTT	CSVAGTGVADTRYF
TRBV19	TRBJ2-1	-	14	-	TGTGCCTCGGGGGCGGGCCCCCCCGCAAATGAGCAGTTCTTC	CASGAGPPANEQFF
TRBV6-5	TRBJ2-7	-	14	-	TGTGCCAGCAGTTATGCGGTCACGGGATACGGGCAGTACTTC	CASSYAVTGYGQYF
TRBV12-3/TRBV12-4	TRBJ2-5	-	14	-	TGTGCCAGCAGTTTAGTTCAGCTCCAAGAGACCCAGTATTTC	CASSLVQLQETQYF
TRBV29-1	TRBJ2-2	-	16	-	TGCGGCGTTGAAGTTAGTGGGGGAGCGAACACCGGGGAGCTATTTTTT	CGVEVSGGANTGELFF
TRBV6-6	TRBJ1-5	-	12	-	TGTGCCAGCAGTTACGAAGATGAGTCCCAGCATTTT	CASSYEDESQHF